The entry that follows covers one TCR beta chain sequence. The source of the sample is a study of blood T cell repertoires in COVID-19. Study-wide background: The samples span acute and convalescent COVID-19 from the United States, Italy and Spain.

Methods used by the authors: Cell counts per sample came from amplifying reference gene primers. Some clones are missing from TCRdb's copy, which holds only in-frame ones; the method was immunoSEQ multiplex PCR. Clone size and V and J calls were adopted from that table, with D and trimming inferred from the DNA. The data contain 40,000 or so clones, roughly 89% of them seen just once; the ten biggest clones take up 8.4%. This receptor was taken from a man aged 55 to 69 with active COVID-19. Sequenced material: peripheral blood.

CDR3 DNA: TGTGCCAGCAGCGGACGGGACAGGGACACTGAAGCTTTCTTT. It is translated as CASSGRDRDTEAFF. This rearrangement joins TRBV7-8 to TRBJ1-1, with 9 bases identical to TRBD1. The germline CDR1 and CDR2 sequences are SGHVS and FQNEAQ. The CDR3 runs to 14 residues. V lost 5 bases, J lost 3 bases, and 4 bases stayed unmatched.